The 25 T cell receptor beta chains listed next were all sequenced from one sample in a study of graft-versus-host responses after intestinal transplantation. Clones were sequenced by immunoSEQ multiplex PCR, and TCRdb holds only the in-frame ones, with some missing. The sample comprises approximately 9,800 clones, under 40% of which are singletons, and about 13% rests with the top ten. The plating included some 200,000 irradiated, violet-dye-labeled stimulator cells together with some 200,000 CFSE-labeled responder cells. The sample was alloreactive CD8+ T cells from a mixed lymphocyte reaction culture, taken before intestinal transplant. Documented subset: CFSE-low proliferating T cells sorted from roughly six-day pre-transplant mixed lymphocyte reaction (GvH or HvG direction). The receptor set was obtained from a human patient who received an intestinal transplant.

This clone was counted once. This chain links TRBV7-6 with TRBJ2-1; D is ambiguous. Per the germline V gene, CDR1 is SGHVS and CDR2 is FNYEAQ. The ends were cut back, 5 bases at V and 7 bases at J, with 15 bases in the middle. CDR3 length: 14 amino acids. Written as DNA, the CDR3 is TGTGCCAGCAGCCTTTTAGCCACTGGGAATGAGCAGTTCTTC. Translating it yields CASSLLATGNEQFF.

The chain couples TRBV6-1 to TRBJ1-2; 8 nucleotides align to TRBD1. J was trimmed by 13 bases and V by 5 bases; bases with no gene match: 12. The CDR3 contains 13 residues. The germline V gene encodes CDR1 MNHNS and CDR2 SASEGT. The CDR3 region has the DNA TGTGCCAGCAGTAGGGACAGGCCCGAGGGTTGCACCTTC. Protein sequence: CASSRDRPEGCTF.

The V call is TRBV5-1, the J call TRBJ2-5, with 7 bases lining up with TRBD1. The V segment lost 4 bases and the J segment 2 bases; nucleotides outside the gene matches: 5. This CDR3 contains 14 residues. Germline assignment: CDR1 SGHRS and CDR2 YFSETQ. The CDR3 loop reads CASSPGTDQETQYF. CDR3 sequence (DNA): TGCGCCAGCAGCCCCGGGACAGATCAAGAGACCCAGTACTTC.

The V call is TRBV28, the J call TRBJ2-5, with a tentative D call TRBD2 (6 bases). This CDR3 has 14 amino acids. In germline, CDR1 is MDHEN, CDR2 SYDVKM. Trimming stripped 3 bases from V and 0 bases from J, with 8 bases between. CDR3 sequence (DNA): TGTGCCAGCAGTTTTGGGGGGTACCAAGAGACCCAGTACTTC. Amino acids: CASSFGGYQETQYF.

This chain joins TRBV4-2 and TRBJ2-7; D may be TRBD2 (6 bases). The ends were cut back, 4 bases at V and 0 bases at J, with 19 bases in the middle. Germline V gene lookup returns CDR1 LGHNA and CDR2 YNFKEQ. This CDR3 region has 17 residues. The CDR3 nucleotides are TGTGCCAGCAGCCGAACGGGACTCCTTACCCACTCCTACGAGCAGTACTTC. Translating gives CASSRTGLLTHSYEQYF.

The chain uses TRBV2 and TRBJ1-5; 7 positions match TRBD1. V shed 4 bases and J 0 bases; nucleotides not matched to a gene: 6. The CDR3 has 16 amino acids. Germline values: CDR1 SNHLY, CDR2 FYNNEI. The CDR3 sequence: CASSGPTGDSNQPQHF. CDR3 bases: TGTGCCAGCAGTGGGCCAACAGGGGATAGCAATCAGCCCCAGCATTTT.

By its share, this clone is medium-sized. The J gene is TRBJ1-2, the V gene TRBV4-1; TRBD1 might be the D (5 bases). V was trimmed by 1 base and J by 4 bases, leaving 22 bases between them. The CDR3 contains 18 residues. CDR1 is MGHRA, CDR2 YSYEKL, per germline. Written as DNA, the CDR3 is TGCGCCAGCAGCCAAGTTAAAAACGGACCAACAGGAATCTATGGCTACACCTTC. Its protein product is CASSQVKNGPTGIYGYTF.

In this sample, this clone turned up a few times. This chain joins TRBV14 and TRBJ2-5; D is unresolved. Between the trimmed V and J ends, which lost 4 bases and 4 bases, there was a span of 10 bases. There are 13 residues in the CDR3. Germline V CDR1 and CDR2: SGHDN, FVKESK. The CDR3, as DNA: TGTGCCAGCAGCCTAGAAGTCAGAGAGACCCAGTACTTC. Its translation: CASSLEVRETQYF.

This clone was seen more than once but under ten times. J is TRBJ1-1 and V is TRBV11-2; TRBD1 matches at 8 bases. The CDR3 has 15 residues. Trimming cost V 1 base and J 5 bases; bases outside gene matches: 6. The germline gives CDR1 SGHAT, CDR2 FQNNGV. CDR3 bases: TGTGCCAGCAGCTTAGGAACAGGGGGTGGAACTGAAGCTTTCTTT. Amino acid sequence: CASSLGTGGGTEAFF.

V usage is TRBV25-1 and J usage is TRBJ1-2; D possibly corresponds to TRBD1 (5 bases). The CDR3 length is 14 residues. The germline V gene has CDR1 MGHDK and CDR2 SYGVNS. With 4 bases removed from V and 4 bases from J, the gap between germline ends came to 13 bases. CDR3 amino acids: CASSAGGLTYGYTF. CDR3 DNA sequence: TGTGCCAGCAGTGCTGGGGGGTTGACCTATGGCTACACCTTC.

This clone was seen more than once but under ten times. The gene calls are TRBV9 and TRBJ1-3; D is ambiguous. Trimming took off 4 bases at V and 0 bases at J, with 14 bases between the two ends. The CDR3 contains 16 residues. The germline gives CDR1 SGDLS, CDR2 YYNGEE. CDR3 nucleotide sequence: TGTGCCAGCAGCCACCCGCGAGGGAGCTCTGGAAACACCATATATTTT. It specifies CASSHPRGSSGNTIYF.

The CDR3 coding sequence is TGCAGCGTTATCGACCCGGCGGGCTATGGCTACACCTTC. It encodes CSVIDPAGYGYTF. V and J are TRBV29-1 and TRBJ1-2, with D unresolved. Looked up from germline, CDR1 is SQVTM and CDR2 is ANQGSEA. This CDR3 region has 13 residues. Trimming removed 5 bases from V and 4 bases from J, with 14 bases in between.

Only a few counts were recorded for this clone. The rearrangement links TRBV6-1 to TRBJ2-4, with D tentatively TRBD2 (5 bases). Trimming took off 1 base at V and 14 bases at J, with 18 bases between the two ends. The CDR3 totals 14 residues. Germline assignment: CDR1 MNHNS and CDR2 SASEGT. CDR3 region: CASSEVVVGGREYF. The CDR3 region has the DNA TGTGCCAGCAGTGAAGTGGTGGTGGGTGGGAGAGAGTACTTC.

This clone is medium-sized. V and J are TRBV11-2 and TRBJ2-7; 7 bases map to TRBD2. Looked up from germline, CDR1 is SGHAT and CDR2 is FQNNGV. The junction had 5 bases not matched to a gene; V was cut back by 0 bases and J by 0 bases. CDR3 length: 16 amino acids. CDR3 loop: CASSLEAAGASYEQYF. In nucleotides, the CDR3 is TGTGCCAGCAGCTTAGAAGCGGCGGGAGCCTCCTACGAGCAGTACTTC.

The rearrangement uses TRBV27 and TRBJ2-7; 15 nucleotides agree with TRBD2. This CDR3 is built from 15 residues. Germline V gives CDR1 MNHEY, CDR2 SMNVEV (reference sequence). V was pared by 4 bases and J by 5 bases, with 3 bases of the junction left unmatched. The CDR3 DNA reads TGTGCCAGCAGTTACGGGACTAGCGGGGGGAACGAGCAGTACTTC. It is translated as CASSYGTSGGNEQYF.

The chain carries TRBV11-3 and TRBJ2-1; tentative D call: TRBD2 (5 bases). Trimming took off 7 bases at V and 5 bases at J, with 12 bases between the two ends. The CDR3 is made up of 13 amino acids. Germline loops: CDR1 SGHNT, CDR2 YENEEA. The CDR3 DNA reads as TGTGCCAGCACCTGCGACGGGGACAATGAGCAGTTCTTC. Translated: CASTCDGDNEQFF.

This chain joins TRBV4-1 and TRBJ2-7; D gene uncertain. Germline loops: CDR1 MGHRA, CDR2 YSYEKL. Trimming pared 1 base from V and 3 bases from J, leaving 10 bases between. The CDR3 is made up of 14 amino acids. The chain's CDR3 is CASSQVGERYEQYF. The CDR3 DNA reads as TGCGCCAGCAGCCAAGTCGGAGAACGCTACGAGCAGTACTTC.

By its share, this clone is medium-sized. The rearrangement links TRBV5-1 to TRBJ1-3; D not certain. The germline gives CDR1 SGHRS, CDR2 YFSETQ. The CDR3 runs 18 residues. V was clipped by 0 bases and J by 4 bases, with 20 bases between them. CDR3 loop: CASSLDLTRPTSGNTIYF. The CDR3, as DNA: TGCGCCAGCAGCTTGGACCTGACTCGGCCAACTTCAGGAAACACCATATATTTT.

This clone showed up just a few times. Here the CDR3 DNA reads TGTGCCAGCACTATGATCCAGGGGAAGCCCCTCCACTTT. Translating gives CASTMIQGKPLHF. This rearrangement joins TRBV6-5 to TRBJ1-6, with TRBD1 as a possible D gene (6 bases). V was cut by 7 bases and J by 13 bases, with 17 bases left in between. Germline V CDR1 and CDR2: MNHEY, SVGAGI. CDR3 length: 13 residues.

The V gene is TRBV19, the J gene TRBJ1-5; 8 positions agree with TRBD1. This CDR3 contains 15 residues. Germline V gene data show CDR1 as LNHDA and CDR2 as SQIVND (reference sequence). V trimming: 1 base; J trimming: 7 bases; junction bases outside the gene matches: 6. The CDR3 loop is CASSIVDRGGQPQHF. The CDR3 DNA reads as TGTGCCAGTAGTATAGTTGACAGGGGTGGGCAGCCCCAGCATTTT.

The chain combines TRBV7-9 with TRBJ2-3, with TRBD1 identical over 11 bases. This CDR3 comprises 15 residues. Germline assignment: CDR1 SEHNR and CDR2 FQNEAQ (reference sequence). V dropped 4 bases and J dropped 5; count of bases not matched to a gene: 5. CDR3 sequence (DNA): TGTGCCAGCAGCTCGGACAGGGGGCATGGAGATACGCAGTATTTT. Translation gives CASSSDRGHGDTQYF.

This chain links TRBV29-1 with TRBJ2-7; 8 bases agree with TRBD2. After removal of 0 bases from V and 2 bases from J, the junction contained 6 bases not matched to a gene. The length of the CDR3 is 15 residues. Germline lookup yields CDR1 SQVTM and CDR2 ANQGSEA. The CDR3 nucleotides are TGCAGCGTTGAAGAGGCGGGAGGCCAACCCTACGAGCAGTACTTC. This gives the protein CSVEEAGGQPYEQYF.

The table lists this clone with a few counts. V gene TRBV11-2 combines with J gene TRBJ2-4, with 8 bases lining up with TRBD1. The junction had 7 bases not matched to a gene; V was cut back by 5 bases and J by 10 bases. Germline V gene sequence: CDR1 SGHAT, CDR2 FQNNGV. The CDR3 totals 13 residues. The CDR3 region is CASSASTGDIQYF. DNA of the CDR3: TGTGCCAGCAGCGCCTCGACAGGGGATATTCAGTACTTC.

This chain connects TRBV5-1 to TRBJ2-1, with D perhaps TRBD2 (6 bases). CDR3 size: 18 residues. Germline assignment: CDR1 SGHRS and CDR2 YFSETQ. Trimming left V 0 bases short and J 4 bases short, with 20 bases between. As DNA, the CDR3 is TGCGCCAGCAGCTTGGCGCCGACACGGACGGGGGAATACAATGAGCAGTTCTTC. Translation: CASSLAPTRTGEYNEQFF.

Of note for this clone: Other DNA sequences in this sample translate to the same CDR3. V and J are TRBV19 and TRBJ2-1; a weak D match, TRBD2 (5 bases). The CDR3 runs to 15 residues. The germline V and J ends were trimmed by 4 bases and 1 base, with 11 bases remaining between them. Germline V gene lookup returns CDR1 LNHDA and CDR2 SQIVND (reference sequence). The CDR3 nucleotides are TGTGCCAGTAGTAGGGGTGGGAGTTCCTACAATGAGCAGTTCTTC. Translated: CASSRGGSSYNEQFF.